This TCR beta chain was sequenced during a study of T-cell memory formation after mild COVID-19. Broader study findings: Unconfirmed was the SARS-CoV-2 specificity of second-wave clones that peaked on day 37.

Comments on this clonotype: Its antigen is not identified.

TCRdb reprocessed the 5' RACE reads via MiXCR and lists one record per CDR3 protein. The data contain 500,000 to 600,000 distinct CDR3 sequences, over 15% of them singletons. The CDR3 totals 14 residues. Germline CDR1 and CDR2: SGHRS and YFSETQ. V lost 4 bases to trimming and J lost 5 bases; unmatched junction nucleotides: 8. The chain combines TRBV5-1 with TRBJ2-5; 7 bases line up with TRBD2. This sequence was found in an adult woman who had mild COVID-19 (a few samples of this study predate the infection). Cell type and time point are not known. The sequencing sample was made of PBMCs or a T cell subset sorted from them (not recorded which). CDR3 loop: CASSVGLGGETQYF. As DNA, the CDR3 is TGCGCCAGCAGCGTCGGACTAGGAGGGGAGACCCAGTACTTC.